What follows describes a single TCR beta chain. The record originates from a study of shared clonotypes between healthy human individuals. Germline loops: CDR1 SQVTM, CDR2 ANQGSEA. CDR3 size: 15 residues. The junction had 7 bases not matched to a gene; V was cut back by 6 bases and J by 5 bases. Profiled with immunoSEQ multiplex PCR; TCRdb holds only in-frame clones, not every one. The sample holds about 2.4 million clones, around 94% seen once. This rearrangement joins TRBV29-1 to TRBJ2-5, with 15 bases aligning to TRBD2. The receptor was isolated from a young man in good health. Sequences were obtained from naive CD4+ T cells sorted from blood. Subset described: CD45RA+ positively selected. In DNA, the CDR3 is TGCAGCGTCCGGACTAGCGGGAGGGCCGTGGAGACCCAGTACTTC. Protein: CSVRTSGRAVETQYF.